These T cell receptor beta chains were read from a single sample in a study of T cells in Graves' hyperthyroidism and ophthalmopathy. TCRdb processed the multiplex PCR reads anew with MiXCR; each CDR3 protein has one entry. The sample has roughly 800,000 distinct CDR3 sequences, 38% seen once; the top ten hold 8.9%. The source material was blood. These receptors originate from a man aged 18 to 35 with Graves' hyperthyroidism. Both conserved end residues are part of each CDR3. Each record gives: CDR3 DNA, CDR3 protein, J gene, D gene, clone size, V gene. A D gene is named only where the DNA matches it firmly. Rows may omit the clone size; those that give it use once, few, many or a size class.

DNA: TGCGCCAGCAGCCAAGAAGGAACAGGGGATCAGCCCCAGCATTTT
CDR3: CASSQEGTGDQPQHF
J: TRBJ1-5
D: TRBD1
size: few
V: TRBV4-1

DNA: TGTGCCATCGGACCAGGGGATAGCAATCAGCCCCAGCATTTT
CDR3: CAIGPGDSNQPQHF
J: TRBJ1-5
D: NA
size: once
V: TRBV10-3

DNA: TGTGCCAGCAGCTTGGACGGAGTCTATGGCTACACCTTC
CDR3: CASSLDGVYGYTF
J: TRBJ1-2
D: NA
size: many
V: TRBV5-6

DNA: TGTGCCACACGGGGAGACAGGAGCTCCTACGAGCAGTACTTC
CDR3: CATRGDRSSYEQYF
J: TRBJ2-7
D: NA
size: few
V: TRBV2

DNA: TGTGCCAGCAGTTTTACAGGGAATGAAAAACTGTTTTTT
CDR3: CASSFTGNEKLFF
J: TRBJ1-4
D: NA
size: NA
V: TRBV12-3/TRBV12-4

DNA: TGTGCCAGTAGTGGGACAGGGGATATCTATGGCTACACCTTC
CDR3: CASSGTGDIYGYTF
J: TRBJ1-2
D: TRBD1
size: NA
V: TRBV19

DNA: TGCGCCAGCACCCACAGGGACCATGGTGCGACTGAAGCTTTCTTT
CDR3: CASTHRDHGATEAFF
J: TRBJ1-1
D: NA
size: NA
V: TRBV5-1

DNA: TGCAGCGTTAAGGCCCTACTCCTTGACGAGCAGTACTTC
CDR3: CSVKALLLDEQYF
J: TRBJ2-7
D: NA
size: many
V: TRBV29-1

DNA: TGCAGCGTGTGGGGGACAGGCGAGCAGTACTTC
CDR3: CSVWGTGEQYF
J: TRBJ2-7
D: TRBD1
size: NA
V: TRBV29-1

DNA: TGTGCCAGCAGTTCTAGCGGAATGTCCTACGAGCAGTACTTC
CDR3: CASSSSGMSYEQYF
J: TRBJ2-7
D: TRBD2
size: few
V: TRBV6-6

DNA: NA
CDR3: CASSQDSFGAGNQPQHF
J: TRBJ1-5
D: NA
size: NA
V: TRBV7-9

DNA: TGTGCCAGCGGTGAAGGGTTTCACACTGAAGCTTTCTTT
CDR3: CASGEGFHTEAFF
J: TRBJ1-1
D: NA
size: many
V: TRBV19